Reported below is one TCR beta chain. Its antigen is currently unknown. This sample was taken from a study of graft-versus-host responses after intestinal transplantation. Study at large: Multivisceral, liver-intestinal, or isolated intestinal grafts were transplanted into recipients. Among the recipients, all got anti-thymocyte globulin induction and then tacrolimus and steroids for about 3 years.

The repertoire was sequenced with immunoSEQ multiplex PCR; TCRdb's copy has only in-frame clones and lacks some. The sample yields 85,000 to 130,000 clones, more than 75% seen once. From germline, CDR1 is SQVTM and CDR2 ANQGSEA. V lost 0 bases and J lost 10, with 19 bases in between. The CDR3 contains 15 residues. The receptor comes from a human donor who received an intestinal transplant. The sample in question was unstimulated CD4+ T cells sorted from spleen or lymph node cells, obtained before intestinal transplant. The chain recombines TRBV29-1 with TRBJ2-1; the D call may be TRBD1 or TRBD2 (5 bases each). DNA for the CDR3: TGCAGCGTTGAAGAGTGGGAGCGGCAGGGTTACGAGCAGTTCTTC. As protein: CSVEEWERQGYEQFF.